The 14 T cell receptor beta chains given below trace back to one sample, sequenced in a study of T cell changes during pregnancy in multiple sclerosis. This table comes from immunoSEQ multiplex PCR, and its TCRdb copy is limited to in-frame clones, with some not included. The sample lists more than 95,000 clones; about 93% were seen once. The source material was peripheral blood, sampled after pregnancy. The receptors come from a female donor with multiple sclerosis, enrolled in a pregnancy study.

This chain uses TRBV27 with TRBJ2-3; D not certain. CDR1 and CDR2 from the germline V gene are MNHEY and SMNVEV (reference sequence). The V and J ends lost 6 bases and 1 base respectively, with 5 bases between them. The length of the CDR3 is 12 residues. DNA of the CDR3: TGTGCCAGCAGCCATCGCACAGATACGCAGTATTTT. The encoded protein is CASSHRTDTQYF.

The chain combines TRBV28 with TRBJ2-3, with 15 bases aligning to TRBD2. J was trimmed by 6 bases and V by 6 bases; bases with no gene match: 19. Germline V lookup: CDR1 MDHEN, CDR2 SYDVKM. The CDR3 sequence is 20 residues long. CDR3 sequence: CASRVGTGGLAGGPKDTQYF. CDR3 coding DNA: TGTGCCAGCAGGGTGGGAACAGGAGGACTAGCGGGAGGGCCAAAGGATACGCAGTATTTT.

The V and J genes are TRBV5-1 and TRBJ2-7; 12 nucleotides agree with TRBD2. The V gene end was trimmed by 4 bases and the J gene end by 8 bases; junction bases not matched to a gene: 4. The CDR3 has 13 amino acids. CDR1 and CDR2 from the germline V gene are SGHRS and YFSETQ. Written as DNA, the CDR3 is TGCGCCAGCAGCATTGGGACTAGCGGGCAGCAGTACTTC. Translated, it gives CASSIGTSGQQYF.

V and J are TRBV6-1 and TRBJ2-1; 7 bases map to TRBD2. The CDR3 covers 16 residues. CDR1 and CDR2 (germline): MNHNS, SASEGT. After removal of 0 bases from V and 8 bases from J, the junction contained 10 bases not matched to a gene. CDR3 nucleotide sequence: TGTGCCAGCAGTGAAGCGCCGTCGTTACGGGGGGATGAGCAGTTCTTC. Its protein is CASSEAPSLRGDEQFF.

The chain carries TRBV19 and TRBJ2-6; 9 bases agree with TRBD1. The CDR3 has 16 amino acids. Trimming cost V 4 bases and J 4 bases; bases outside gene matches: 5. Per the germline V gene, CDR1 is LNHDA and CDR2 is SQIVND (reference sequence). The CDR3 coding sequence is TGTGCCAGTAGTAGAGGGACAGGGTCCGGGGCCAACGTCCTGACTTTC. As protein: CASSRGTGSGANVLTF.

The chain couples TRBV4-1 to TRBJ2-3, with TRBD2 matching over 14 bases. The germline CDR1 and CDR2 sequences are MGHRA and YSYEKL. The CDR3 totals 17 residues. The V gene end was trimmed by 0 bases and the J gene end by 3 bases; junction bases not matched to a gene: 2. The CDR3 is CASSQDGLAGGTDTQYF. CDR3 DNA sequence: TGCGCCAGCAGCCAAGACGGACTAGCGGGAGGTACAGATACGCAGTATTTT.

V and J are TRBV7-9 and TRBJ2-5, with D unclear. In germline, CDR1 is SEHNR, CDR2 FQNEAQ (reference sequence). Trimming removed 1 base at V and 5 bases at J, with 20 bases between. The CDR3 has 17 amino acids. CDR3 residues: CASSLEHGGSHRETQYF. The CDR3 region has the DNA TGTGCCAGCAGCTTAGAGCACGGCGGCTCCCATCGTGAGACCCAGTACTTC.

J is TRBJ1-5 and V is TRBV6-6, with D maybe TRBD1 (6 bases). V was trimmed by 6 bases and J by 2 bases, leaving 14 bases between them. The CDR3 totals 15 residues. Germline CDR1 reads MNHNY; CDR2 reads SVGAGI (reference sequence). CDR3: CASRLQGRGNQPQHF. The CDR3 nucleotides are TGTGCCAGCAGATTACAGGGTCGGGGCAATCAGCCCCAGCATTTT.

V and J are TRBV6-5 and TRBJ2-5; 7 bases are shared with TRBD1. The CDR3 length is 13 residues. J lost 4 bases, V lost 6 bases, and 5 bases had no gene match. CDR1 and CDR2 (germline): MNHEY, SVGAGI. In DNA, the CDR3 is TGTGCCAGCAGGTCGACAGGGAGAGAGACCCAGTACTTC. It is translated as CASRSTGRETQYF.

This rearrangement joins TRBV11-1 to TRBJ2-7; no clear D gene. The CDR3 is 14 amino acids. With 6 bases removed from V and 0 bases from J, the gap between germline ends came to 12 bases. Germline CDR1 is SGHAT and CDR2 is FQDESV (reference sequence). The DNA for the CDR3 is TGTGCCAGCAGTCCTGGGCCGGTCTCCTACGAGCAGTACTTC. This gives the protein CASSPGPVSYEQYF.

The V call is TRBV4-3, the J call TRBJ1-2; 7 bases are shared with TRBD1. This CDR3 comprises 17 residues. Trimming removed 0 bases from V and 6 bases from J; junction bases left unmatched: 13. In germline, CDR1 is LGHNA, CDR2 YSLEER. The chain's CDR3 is CASSQDIVVRGVDGYTF. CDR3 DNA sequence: TGCGCCAGCAGCCAAGATATAGTGGTCAGGGGGGTGGATGGCTACACCTTC.

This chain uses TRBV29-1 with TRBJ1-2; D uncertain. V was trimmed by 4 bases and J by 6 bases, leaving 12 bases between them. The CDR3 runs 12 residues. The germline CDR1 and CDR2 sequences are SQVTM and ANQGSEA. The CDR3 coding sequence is TGCAGCGTTGGAAAAGGGAGGGATGGCTACACCTTC. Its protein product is CSVGKGRDGYTF.

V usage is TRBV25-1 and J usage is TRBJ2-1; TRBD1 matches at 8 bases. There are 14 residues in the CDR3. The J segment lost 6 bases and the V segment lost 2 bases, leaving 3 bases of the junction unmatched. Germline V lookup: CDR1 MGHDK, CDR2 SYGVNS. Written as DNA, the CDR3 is TGTGCCAGCAGTGAACTGGGGACAGGCAATGAGCAGTTCTTC. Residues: CASSELGTGNEQFF. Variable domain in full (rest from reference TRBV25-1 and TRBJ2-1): EADIYQTPRYLVIGTGKKITLECSQTMGHDKMYWYQQDPGMELHLIHYSYGVNSTEKGDLSSESTVSRIRTEHFPLTLESARPSHTSQYLCASSELGTGNEQFFGPGTRLTVL.

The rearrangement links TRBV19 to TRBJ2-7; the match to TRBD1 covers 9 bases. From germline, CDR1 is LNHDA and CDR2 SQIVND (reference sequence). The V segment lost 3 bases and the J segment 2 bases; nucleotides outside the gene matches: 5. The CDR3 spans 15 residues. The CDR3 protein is CASSMATGGPYEQYF. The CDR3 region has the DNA TGTGCCAGTAGTATGGCAACAGGGGGCCCCTACGAGCAGTACTTC.